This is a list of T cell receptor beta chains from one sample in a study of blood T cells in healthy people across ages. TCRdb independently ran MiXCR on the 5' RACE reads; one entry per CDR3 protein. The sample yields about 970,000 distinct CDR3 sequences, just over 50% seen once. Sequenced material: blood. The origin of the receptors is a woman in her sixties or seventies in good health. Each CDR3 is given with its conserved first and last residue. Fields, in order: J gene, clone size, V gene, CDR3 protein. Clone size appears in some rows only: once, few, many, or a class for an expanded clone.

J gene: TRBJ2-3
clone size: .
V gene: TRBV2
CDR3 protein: CASPGKRGTDTQYF

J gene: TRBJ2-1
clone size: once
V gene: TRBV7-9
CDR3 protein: CASRQREGAYNEQFF

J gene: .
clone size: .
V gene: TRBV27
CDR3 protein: CASSFRGAGTQYF

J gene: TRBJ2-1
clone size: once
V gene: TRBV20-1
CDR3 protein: CSARTREGGFYNEQFF

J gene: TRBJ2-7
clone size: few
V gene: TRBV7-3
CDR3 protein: CASSISGGGLSYEQYF

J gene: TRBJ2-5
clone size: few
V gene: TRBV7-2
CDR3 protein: CASLGGQETQYF

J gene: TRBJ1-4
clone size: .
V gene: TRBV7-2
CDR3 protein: CASSALVGEKLFF

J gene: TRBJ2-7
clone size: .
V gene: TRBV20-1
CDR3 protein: CSARTASYEQYF

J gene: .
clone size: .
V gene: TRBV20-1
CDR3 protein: CSASPWTGHLYNEQYF

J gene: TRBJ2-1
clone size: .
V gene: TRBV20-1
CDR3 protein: CSAQGVLEQFF

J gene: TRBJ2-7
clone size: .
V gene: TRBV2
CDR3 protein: CASRTTGSYEQYF

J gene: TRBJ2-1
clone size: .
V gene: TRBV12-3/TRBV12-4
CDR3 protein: CASSSRLAGRQFF

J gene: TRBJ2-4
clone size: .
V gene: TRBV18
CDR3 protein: CASSPDREAKNIQYF

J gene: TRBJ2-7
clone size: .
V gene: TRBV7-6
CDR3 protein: CASSSRTSGAYEQYF

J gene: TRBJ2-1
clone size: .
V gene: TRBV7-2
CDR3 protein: CASSSASGGNEQFF

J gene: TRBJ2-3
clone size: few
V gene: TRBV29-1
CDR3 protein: CSVDRFAEGDTQYF

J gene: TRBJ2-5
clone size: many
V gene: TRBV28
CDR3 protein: CASSTPSTTQETQYF

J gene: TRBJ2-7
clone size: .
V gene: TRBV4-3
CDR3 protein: CASSRSSGRYEQYF

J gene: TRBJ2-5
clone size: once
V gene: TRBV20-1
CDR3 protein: CSAIAGVETQYF

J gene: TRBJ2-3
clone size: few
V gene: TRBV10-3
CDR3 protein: CAISDGGFYGTDTQYF

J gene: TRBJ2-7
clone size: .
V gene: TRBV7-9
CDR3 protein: CASSLETDYEQYF

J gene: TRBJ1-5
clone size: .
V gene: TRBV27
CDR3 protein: CASSLIGNQPQHF

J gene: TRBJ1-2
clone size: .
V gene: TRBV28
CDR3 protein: CATSSGVYGYTF

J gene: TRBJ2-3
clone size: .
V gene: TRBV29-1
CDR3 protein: CSVEGGTSGAYTQYF

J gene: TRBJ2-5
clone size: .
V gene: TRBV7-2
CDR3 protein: CASTSLREGGKTQYF

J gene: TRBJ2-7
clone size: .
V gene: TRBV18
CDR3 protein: CASSQNGGTSGSWYEQYF

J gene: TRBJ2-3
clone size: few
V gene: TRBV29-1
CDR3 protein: CSEKRELRTDTQYF

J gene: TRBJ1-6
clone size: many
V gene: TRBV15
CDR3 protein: CAPRQGALWENSPLHF

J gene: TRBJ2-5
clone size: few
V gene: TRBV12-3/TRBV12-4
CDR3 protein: CASSLGIGQETQYF

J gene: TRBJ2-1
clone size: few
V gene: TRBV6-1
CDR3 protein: CASSDNPYNEQFF

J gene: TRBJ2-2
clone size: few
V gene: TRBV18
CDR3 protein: CASSRASNTGELFF

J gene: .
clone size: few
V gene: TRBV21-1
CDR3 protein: CAISMRGVAETQYF

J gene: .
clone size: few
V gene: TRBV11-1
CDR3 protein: CASSFAPGPVDEQYF

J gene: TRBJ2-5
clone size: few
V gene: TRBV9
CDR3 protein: CASSVGTSGGETQYF

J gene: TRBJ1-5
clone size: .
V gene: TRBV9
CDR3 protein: CASSVGTGGPRQPQHF

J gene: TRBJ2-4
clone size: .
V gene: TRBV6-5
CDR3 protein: CASSRTNSGNIQYF

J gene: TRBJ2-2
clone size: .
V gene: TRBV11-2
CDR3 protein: CASSLVVTGGNTGELFF

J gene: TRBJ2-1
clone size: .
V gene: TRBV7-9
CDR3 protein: CASSSITGTHGYEQFF

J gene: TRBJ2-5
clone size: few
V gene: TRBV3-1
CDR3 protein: CASSQTLTPGQETQYF

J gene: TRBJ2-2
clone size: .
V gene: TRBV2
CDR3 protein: CASSERSLAGELFF

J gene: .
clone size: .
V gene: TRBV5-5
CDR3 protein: CASSSIGLAGLDEQYF

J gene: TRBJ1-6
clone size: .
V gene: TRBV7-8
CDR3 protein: CASSHVRGRPNSPLHF

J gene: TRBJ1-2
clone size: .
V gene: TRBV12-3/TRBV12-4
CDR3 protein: CASRGPGSLGGYTF

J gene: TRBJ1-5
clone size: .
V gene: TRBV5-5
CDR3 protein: CASSLAWEGVQLVQPQHF

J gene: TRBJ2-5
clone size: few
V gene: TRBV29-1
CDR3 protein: CSVDILTRRRETQYF

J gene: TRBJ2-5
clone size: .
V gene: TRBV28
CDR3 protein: CASSTQGRGIKTQYF